This T cell receptor beta chain appears in the sequencing data of a study of neurological immune-mediated disorders. The cDNA was synthesized by means of template-switch 5'RACE, which was carried out with 10-nucleotide random UMIs. TCRdb independently ran MiXCR on the 5' RACE reads; one entry per CDR3 protein. Of 95,000 to 110,000 distinct CDR3 sequences in the sample, 9.5% to 14% were seen once. Time point here: longitudinal time-point 3. Unsorted libraries used 2 million PBMCs kept at -80 degrees C. The germline CDR1 and CDR2 sequences are SQVTM and ANQGSEA. This CDR3 is 15 amino acids long. Trimming took 6 bases from V and 3 from J, leaving 20 bases between them. The study's findings and limits: The most TCR clonal expansion was seen in HTLV-1-associated myelopathy, whereas the least was seen in multiple sclerosis, below the level in healthy controls.

There are many counts of this clonotype. Its antigen is unknown. This receptor was taken from a female donor with HTLV-1-associated myelopathy (HAM/TSP). The genes are TRBV29-1 and TRBJ1-1; D call uncertain. The sample taken for sequencing was PBMCs. The CDR3 bases are TGCAGCGTCAGAAGCAGTACCAACTGGGACACTGAAGCTTTCTTT. The encoded protein is CSVRSSTNWDTEAFF.